This TCR beta chain was profiled in a study of blood T cell repertoires in COVID-19. TCRdb's copy holds only in-frame clones and misses some; the assay was immunoSEQ multiplex PCR. The repertoire consists of 150,000 or so clones, with approximately 88% occurring once and the leading ten covering roughly 4.9%. This CDR3 is 14 amino acids long. CDR1 and CDR2 (germline): MGHDK, SYGVNS. Trimming at V came to 2 bases and at J to 7 bases, leaving 7 bases not matched to a gene. Sequencing was done on a sample of PBMCs or T cells enriched from blood (not recorded which). The TCR comes from a man between 65 and 85 years old who had been exposed to COVID-19. The rearrangement links TRBV25-1 to TRBJ1-2, with 7 bases matching TRBD1. The CDR3 sequence: CASSEGRGVIGYTF. The CDR3 DNA reads as TGTGCCAGCAGTGAAGGCAGGGGGGTTATTGGCTACACCTTC.